The clone carrying this T cell receptor (beta chain) was seen a handful of times. The record originates from a study of identical twins. Carrying unique molecular identifiers, the cDNA also gained a universal primer site through template switching. TCRdb redid the calling of the 5' RACE reads with MiXCR, one entry per CDR3 protein. This sample carries roughly 200,000 distinct CDR3 sequences, under 10% of them seen once, and the ten largest clones take around 1.8%. Healthy Caucasians provided all donations. The V gene lost 10 bases and the J gene lost 7 bases, with 9 bases spanning the gap. The CDR3 has 10 residues. CDR1 is MNHNY and CDR2 is SVGAGI in the germline V gene (reference sequence). Another study also made use of these data, one on yellow fever vaccine responses in identical twins.

The chain joins TRBV6-6 to TRBJ2-3; the D is unclear. This receptor was identified in a woman aged 18-29 years in good health. The sequenced sample consisted of memory (CD45RO+) T cells sorted from blood. The CDR3, as DNA: TGTGCCACCAAATGGAATACGCAGTATTTT. This translates into CATKWNTQYF.